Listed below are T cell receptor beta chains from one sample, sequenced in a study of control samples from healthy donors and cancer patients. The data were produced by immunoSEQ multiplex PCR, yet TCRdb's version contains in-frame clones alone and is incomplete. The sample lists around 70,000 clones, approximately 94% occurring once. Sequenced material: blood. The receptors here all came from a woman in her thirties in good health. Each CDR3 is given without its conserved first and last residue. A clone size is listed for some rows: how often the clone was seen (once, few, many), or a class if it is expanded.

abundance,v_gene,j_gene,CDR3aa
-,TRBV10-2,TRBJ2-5,ASRDPSRETQY
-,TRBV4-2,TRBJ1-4,ASSQVSLHRGQTNEKLF
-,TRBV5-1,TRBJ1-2,ASSLANRQGDLTYGYT
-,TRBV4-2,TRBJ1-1,ASSHVTPGIGTEAF
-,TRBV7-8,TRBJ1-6,ATSGTNSPLH
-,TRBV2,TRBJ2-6,ASSEYGGPGANVLT
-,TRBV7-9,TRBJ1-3,ASSFLYSGNTIY
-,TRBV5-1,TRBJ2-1,ASSRDLHSYNEQF
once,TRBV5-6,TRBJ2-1,ASSLQREQYYNEQF
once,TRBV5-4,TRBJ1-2,ASSLGGQGRYYGYT
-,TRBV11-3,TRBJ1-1,ASSQTTGGTEAF
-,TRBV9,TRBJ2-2,ASSARTNTGELF
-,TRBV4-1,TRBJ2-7,ASSARTGYEQY
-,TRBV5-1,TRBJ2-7,ASSFHIAGDTASSEQY
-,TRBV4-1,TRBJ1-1,ASSRHGGNTEAF
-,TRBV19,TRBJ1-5,ASSITSEQPQH
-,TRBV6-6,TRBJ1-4,ASSALYGGMTGKLF
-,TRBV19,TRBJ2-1,ASSLRTSSDEQF
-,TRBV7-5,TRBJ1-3,VRSRRPGNTIY
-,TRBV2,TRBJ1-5,ASSDGGQVNQPQH
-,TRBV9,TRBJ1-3,ASSALPGLSSGNTIY
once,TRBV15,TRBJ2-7,ATSRGPGRDSYEQY
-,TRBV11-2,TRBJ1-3,ASSRLAGGEYTIY
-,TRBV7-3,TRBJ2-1,ASSSSGGYNEQF